These 10 T cell receptor beta chains were sequenced from one sample in a study of shared clonotypes between healthy human individuals (TCRdb year 2020). Preparation of the library involved the immunoSEQ multiplex PCR assay. In its TCRdb copy, this immuneACCESS table keeps in-frame sequences only and misses some clones. Where compared with another copy, unresolved V genes explain less than half of these, and the others have no known cause. This sample lists some 2.4 million clones; 93% were detected once. The ten largest make up about 0.38% of the sample. The sample comprised naive CD4+ T cells from PBMCs. Taken with the paper, the label for cell subset or site translates to: CD45RA+ positively selected. These receptors were collected from a man aged 18 to 30 in good health. Some clones in this sample may be carry-over from other donors' samples.

The J gene is TRBJ2-3, the V gene TRBV4-2; perhaps TRBD2 as D (5 bases). This CDR3 is 15 amino acids long. The germline CDR1 and CDR2 sequences are LGHNA and YNFKEQ. With 0 bases removed from V and 1 base from J, the gap between germline ends came to 8 bases. The CDR3 reads CASSQEWRGTDTQYF. As DNA, the CDR3 is TGTGCCAGCAGCCAAGAGTGGCGGGGCACAGATACGCAGTATTTT.

The table lists this clone with a count of one. The genes are TRBV5-1 and TRBJ2-1, with 7 bases that match TRBD1. The V gene's germline CDR1 is SGHRS and CDR2 YFSETQ. The CDR3 has 18 residues. V lost 2 bases, J lost 7 bases, and 18 bases stayed unmatched. CDR3 residues: CASSFLLASGTAINEQFF. As DNA, the CDR3 is TGCGCCAGCAGCTTCCTACTCGCGAGTGGGACAGCCATAAATGAGCAGTTCTTC.

The rearrangement links TRBV5-1 to TRBJ2-3, with 9 nucleotides matching TRBD2. CDR1 and CDR2 (germline): SGHRS, YFSETQ. The CDR3 length is 15 residues. Losses at the gene ends were 4 bases for V and 3 bases for J; bases not matched to a gene: 6. The DNA for the CDR3 is TGCGCCAGCAGCACTAGCGGGTTTGGGACAGATACGCAGTATTTT. Translated: CASSTSGFGTDTQYF.

This chain links TRBV6-5 with TRBJ1-5; no clear D gene. The V end was cut by 9 bases, the J end by 1 base, with 10 bases between. The CDR3 runs 13 residues. Germline CDR1 MNHEY, CDR2 SVGAGI. The CDR3 DNA is TGTGCCAGTCGCTTGACGAGCAATCAGCCCCAGCATTTT. Amino acid sequence: CASRLTSNQPQHF.

In this sample, this clone turned up once. This chain joins TRBV30 and TRBJ2-1; D perhaps matches TRBD2 (5 bases). CDR3 length equals 14 residues. Trimming cost V 1 base and J 6 bases, with 13 bases left between them. Per germline, CDR1 GTSNPN and CDR2 SVGIG (reference sequence). The CDR3 nucleotides read TGTGCCTGGAGTGCGGCTAGCTCTCTCAATGAGCAGTTCTTC. Translating gives CAWSAASSLNEQFF.

This clone has a single count. The rearrangement uses TRBV6-6 and TRBJ2-7; 9 bases line up with TRBD1. After removal of 5 bases from V and 4 bases from J, the junction contained 6 bases not matched to a gene. The V gene's germline CDR1 is MNHNY and CDR2 SVGAGI (reference sequence). The CDR3 extends over 14 amino acids. This chain's CDR3 is CASSEGQGMYEQYF. The CDR3 nucleotides are TGTGCCAGCAGTGAGGGACAGGGTATGTACGAGCAGTACTTC.

V is TRBV5-4 and J is TRBJ2-3; TRBD2 agrees at 9 bases. Germline V gene lookup returns CDR1 SGHNT and CDR2 YYREEE (reference sequence). The CDR3 loop spans 14 amino acids. The V gene end was trimmed by 4 bases and the J gene end by 3 bases; junction bases not matched to a gene: 3. The CDR3 sequence: CASSTAGGTDTQYF. The CDR3 DNA follows: TGTGCCAGCAGCACAGCGGGAGGTACAGATACGCAGTATTTT.

The genes are TRBV5-1 and TRBJ2-2, with TRBD2 matching over 11 bases. J gave up 8 bases and V 1 base, and 7 bases lay outside the gene matches. CDR3 length: 16 residues. Germline V CDR1 and CDR2: SGHRS, YFSETQ. CDR3 sequence reads: CASSLSLAGESGELFF. The CDR3 region has the DNA TGCGCCAGCAGCTTGTCACTAGCGGGAGAATCGGGGGAGCTGTTTTTT.

This chain uses TRBV23-1 with TRBJ1-2; tentatively, D is TRBD1 (6 bases). TRBV23-1 is designated an ORF whose function remains uncertain. This CDR3 contains 13 residues. The CDR3 nucleotides are TGCGCGCACAGGGTTCAGAGTAACTATGGCTACACCTTC. Its protein is CAHRVQSNYGYTF.

The chain carries TRBV6-6 and TRBJ1-2; D gene unclear. Germline V CDR1 and CDR2: MNHNY, SVGAGI (reference sequence). There are 15 residues in the CDR3. V was shortened by 4 bases and J by 4 bases, with 16 bases between the two germline ends. This chain's CDR3 is CASSSEQTPGYGYTF. For the CDR3, the DNA is TGTGCCAGCAGTTCCGAACAGACACCGGGCTATGGCTACACCTTC.